The rows below give T cell receptor beta chains drawn from one sample of a study of post-analysis software for immune sequencing data. From the PCR reads, TCRdb called clonotypes with MiXCR, one entry per CDR3 protein. The sample records around 710,000 distinct CDR3 sequences, around 46% being singletons. Material for sequencing was blood. The receptors here all came from a girl aged 10-17 years with multiple sclerosis. Both conserved end residues are part of each CDR3. A D gene is named only where the DNA matches it firmly. Rows give clone size only sometimes, using once, few, many, or a class for an expanded clone.

>TRBJ2-2|TRBD2|17|once|TRBV6-2/TRBV6-3
TGTGCCAGCAGTTACCCCCTCTTAGCGGGAGATCACGGGGAGCTGTTTTTT
CASSYPLLAGDHGELFF
>TRBJ1-2|.|15|.|TRBV4-3
TGCGCCAGCAGCCAAGATCATGGGGCCCTCTATGGCTACACCTTC
CASSQDHGALYGYTF
>TRBJ2-5|.|14|.|TRBV7-2
TGTGCCAGCAGCCAATCGTACCCCAGAGAGACCCAGTACTTC
CASSQSYPRETQYF
>TRBJ2-5|TRBD2|19|.|TRBV9
TGTGCCAGCAGCGTATCCACTAGCGGGATGTGGAGCTCCCGGGAGACCCAGTACTTC
CASSVSTSGMWSSRETQYF
>TRBJ2-2|.|16|once|TRBV11-2
TGTGCCAGCAGCTTAGTCGGTGAAGGAGGGGTCGGGGAGCTGTTTTTT
CASSLVGEGGVGELFF
>TRBJ1-2|.|12|.|TRBV29-1
TGCAGCGTTCAGGGTCGGGACTATGGCTACACCTTC
CSVQGRDYGYTF
>TRBJ2-7|TRBD2|16|.|TRBV20-1
TGCAGTGCAACCGATACTAGCGGGCCCAGCTCCTACGAGCAGTACTTC
CSATDTSGPSSYEQYF
>TRBJ2-1|.|13|few|TRBV12-3/TRBV12-4
TGTGCCAGCAGTAGATCGGGAGTTGATGAGCAGTTCTTC
CASSRSGVDEQFF
>TRBJ2-3|TRBD2|16|.|TRBV7-2
TGTGCCAGCAGCGTCGGGACTAGTTCTCTCCCAGATACGCAGTATTTT
CASSVGTSSLPDTQYF
>TRBJ1-5|.|16|.|TRBV4-1
TGCGCCAGCAGCCAAGAAAACAGGGCCGATAATCAGCCCCAGCATTTT
CASSQENRADNQPQHF
>TRBJ2-5|.|14|.|TRBV3-1
TGTGCCAGCAGCCAAGAGGCAGATCAAGAGACCCAGTACTTC
CASSQEADQETQYF
>TRBJ2-5|TRBD2|17|.|TRBV6-6
TGTGCCAGCACCAGGAGACTAGCGGGAGGGCCGGGTAATGAGCAGTACTTC
CASTRRLAGGPGNEQYF
>TRBJ2-7|.|13|.|TRBV5-5
TGTGCCAGCAGCCAAAACAGGGACTACGAGCAGTACTTC
CASSQNRDYEQYF
>TRBJ2-5|TRBD2|14|.|TRBV18
TGTGCCAGCTCACCCGGGGGGAGCCGAGAGACCCAGTACTTC
CASSPGGSRETQYF
>TRBJ2-6|TRBD1|17|many|TRBV7-2
TGTGCCAGCAGCTCGCAGGGGGCGCGCTCTGGGGCCAACGTCCTGACTTTC
CASSSQGARSGANVLTF
>TRBJ2-1|TRBD2|15|.|TRBV6-8
TGTGCCAGCAGGAGACTAGCGGGAGCGGGTCATGAGCAGTTCTTC
CASRRLAGAGHEQFF
>TRBJ2-5|.|13|few|TRBV7-2
TGTGCCAGCAGCCCCTCGAGGATAGAGACCCAGTACTTC
CASSPSRIETQYF
>TRBJ2-7|.|13|few|TRBV29-1
TGCAGCGTAATAAGAGTTGGGTCCTACGAGCAGTACTTC
CSVIRVGSYEQYF
>TRBJ2-2|.|15|.|TRBV2
TGTGCCAGCAGTGTGGCTAGGGTGAACACCGGGGAGCGGTTTTTT
CASSVARVNTGERFF
>TRBJ2-4|.|10|.|TRBV29-1
TGCAGCGTTAGGAAAAACATTCAGTACTTC
CSVRKNIQYF
>TRBJ1-2|.|16|.|TRBV7-2
TGTGCCAGCAGCAGCGCCGGGCCCCAGAAGGCCTATGGCTACACCTTC
CASSSAGPQKAYGYTF
>TRBJ2-1|.|12|few|TRBV28
TGTGCCAGCAGTTTAATCCGGAAGGGGCAGTTCTTC
CASSLIRKGQFF
>TRBJ1-5|.|14|.|TRBV12-3/TRBV12-4
TGTGCCAGTACCCCGGGGGGGCCCAATCAGCCCCAGCATTTT
CASTPGGPNQPQHF
>TRBJ2-5|.|11|few|TRBV7-8
TGTGCCAGCGGACCGAAAGAGACCCAGTACTTC
CASGPKETQYF
>TRBJ2-7|TRBD1|14|.|TRBV19
TGTGCCAGTAGTACCCACAGGGGGGACTACGAGCAGTACTTC
CASSTHRGDYEQYF
>TRBJ2-7|TRBD1|13|.|TRBV6-2/TRBV6-3
TGTGCCAGCCAGGGACAGAGAAACTACGAGCAGTACTTC
CASQGQRNYEQYF
>TRBJ2-4|.|14|.|TRBV14
TGTGCCAGCAGCCTGACAGGAGAAAGACGAGGGCAGTACTTC
CASSLTGERRGQYF
>TRBJ2-5|.|15|.|TRBV25-1
TGTGCCAGCAGTTCGAGGGTTGAGAGTACAAAGACCCAGTACTTC
CASSSRVESTKTQYF
>TRBJ2-1|TRBD2|15|.|TRBV13
TGTGCCAGCAGCCCGCCCCTACGGGAGGGCGATGAGCAGTTCTTC
CASSPPLREGDEQFF
>TRBJ2-2|.|13|.|TRBV29-1
TGCAGCGGGGGGGACTCTCCCACCGGGGAGCTGTTTTTT
CSGGDSPTGELFF
>TRBJ2-7|.|14|few|TRBV19
TGTGCCAGTAGTCCACGAGGACAGCCCTACGAGCAGTACTTC
CASSPRGQPYEQYF
>TRBJ2-5|.|13|.|TRBV6-2/TRBV6-3
TGTGCCAGCAGTTACCTCGGAGTAGAGACCCAGTACTTC
CASSYLGVETQYF
>TRBJ2-7|TRBD2|14|.|TRBV7-7
TGTGCTAGCAGCCCTAGCGGGAGGGCCGACGAGCAGTACTTC
CASSPSGRADEQYF
>TRBJ2-5|.|15|.|TRBV27
TGTGCCAGCAGTCCACGGGACGGAACCCAAGAGACCCAGTACTTC
CASSPRDGTQETQYF
>TRBJ1-2|TRBD1|15|.|TRBV29-1
TGCAGCGTTGTTCCTATGGACAGGGGAGACTATGGCTACACCTTC
CSVVPMDRGDYGYTF
>TRBJ2-7|TRBD2|18|.|TRBV7-8
TGTGCCAGCAGTTCCCCTGACCCCGGGACTAGCGGCTTCTACGAGCAGTACTTC
CASSSPDPGTSGFYEQYF
>TRBJ2-1|TRBD1|15|many|TRBV20-1
TGCAGTGCTCCCGAGCCGGGACAGGGGATCGATGAGCAGTTCTTC
CSAPEPGQGIDEQFF
>TRBJ2-4|.|13|few|TRBV11-2
TGTGCCAGCAGCTCTCTCCTCCGTTATGAGCAGTACTTC
CASSSLLRYEQYF
>TRBJ2-7|TRBD2|18|.|TRBV7-2
TGTGCCAGCAGCTCCGGGACTAGCGGGAGGGCAATCTCCTACGAGCAGTACTTC
CASSSGTSGRAISYEQYF
>TRBJ1-2|.|14|.|TRBV20-1
TGCAGTGCTCCGGAGGGGGACGTGATCTATGGCTACACCTTC
CSAPEGDVIYGYTF
>TRBJ2-1|TRBD2|14|.|TRBV6-6
TGTGCCAGCACTACTAGCGGGAGTGGCAATGAGCAGTTCTTC
CASTTSGSGNEQFF
>TRBJ2-7|TRBD1|16|.|TRBV29-1
TGCAGCGTTGAAGGGGCGACCGGGACAGGCCCTCGGGAGCAGTACTTC
CSVEGATGTGPREQYF
>TRBJ2-7|TRBD1|13|few|TRBV20-1
TGCAGTGCTAGTTGGGACAGGGTGGGCGAGCAGTACTTC
CSASWDRVGEQYF
>TRBJ2-4|TRBD1|16|.|TRBV29-1
TGCAGCGTTGAAGATCTTGGGGGGACAGGGGGGATGGACCAGTACTTC
CSVEDLGGTGGMDQYF
>TRBJ1-1|.|15|once|TRBV5-5
TGTGCCAGCAGCGAGGTGGTTGAACGAAGCACTGAAGCTTTCTTT
CASSEVVERSTEAFF
>TRBJ1-1|TRBD1|14|.|TRBV5-1
TGCGCCAGCAGCTTCGAGGGGGCTGGGGCTGAAGCTTTCTTT
CASSFEGAGAEAFF